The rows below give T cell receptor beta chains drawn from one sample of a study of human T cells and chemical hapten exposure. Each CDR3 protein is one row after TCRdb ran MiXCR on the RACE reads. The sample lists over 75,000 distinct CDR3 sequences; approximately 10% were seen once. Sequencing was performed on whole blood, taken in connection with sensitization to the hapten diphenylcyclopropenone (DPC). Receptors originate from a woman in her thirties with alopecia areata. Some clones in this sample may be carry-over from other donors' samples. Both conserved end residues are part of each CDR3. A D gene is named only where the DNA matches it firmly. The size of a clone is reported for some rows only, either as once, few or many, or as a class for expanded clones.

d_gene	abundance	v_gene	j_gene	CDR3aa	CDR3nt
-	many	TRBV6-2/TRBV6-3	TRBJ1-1	CASSYSYRTGQNTEAFF	TGTGCCAGCAGTTACTCTTATCGTACGGGACAGAACACTGAAGCTTTCTTT
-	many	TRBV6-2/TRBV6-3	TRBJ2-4	CASSYSPQGWENIQYF	TGTGCCAGCAGTTACTCCCCTCAGGGTTGGGAAAACATTCAGTACTTC
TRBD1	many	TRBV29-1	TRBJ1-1	CSVVQGASDTEAFF	TGCAGCGTCGTACAGGGGGCGAGTGACACTGAAGCTTTCTTT
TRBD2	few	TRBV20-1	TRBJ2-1	CSAPLVTSGSNEQFF	TGCAGTGCGCCCCTAGTCACTAGCGGGAGTAATGAGCAGTTCTTC
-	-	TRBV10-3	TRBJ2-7	CAISEDRPSYEQYF	TGTGCCATCAGTGAGGACAGACCCTCCTACGAGCAGTACTTC
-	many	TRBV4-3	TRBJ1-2	CASSQEVSGQGGYTF	TGCGCCAGCAGCCAAGAAGTTTCGGGACAAGGAGGCTACACCTTC
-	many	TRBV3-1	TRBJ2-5	CASSRGSETQYF	TGTGCCAGCAGCCGGGGCTCGGAGACCCAGTACTTC
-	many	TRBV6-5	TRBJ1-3	CASTHGGGTGNTIYF	TGTGCCAGCACCCACGGGGGAGGTACTGGAAACACCATATATTTT
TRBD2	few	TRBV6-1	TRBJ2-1	CASSGPGLANYNEQFF	TGTGCCAGCAGTGGGCCGGGACTAGCAAACTACAATGAGCAGTTCTTC
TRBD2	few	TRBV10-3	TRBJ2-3	CATGTSGIGDTQYF	TGTGCCACCGGGACTAGCGGGATCGGGGATACGCAGTATTTT
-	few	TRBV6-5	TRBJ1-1	CASTRGGTEAFF	TGTGCCAGCACCCGCGGGGGCACTGAAGCTTTCTTT
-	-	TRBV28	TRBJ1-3	CASSSLGNTIYF	TGTGCCAGCAGCAGTTTGGGAAACACCATATATTTT
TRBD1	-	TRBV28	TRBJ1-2	CASSDRGNYGYTF	TGTGCTTCCTCGGACAGGGGCAACTATGGCTACACCTTC
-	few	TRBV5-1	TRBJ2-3	CASSLAGVTDTQYF	TGCGCCAGCAGCTTGGCCGGCGTCACAGATACGCAGTATTTT
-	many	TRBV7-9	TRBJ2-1	CASSPQGGYNEQFF	TGTGCCAGCAGCCCCCAGGGGGGCTACAATGAGCAGTTCTTC
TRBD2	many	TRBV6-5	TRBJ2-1	CASSRTSVSYNEQFF	TGTGCCAGCAGTCGGACTAGCGTCTCCTACAATGAGCAGTTCTTC
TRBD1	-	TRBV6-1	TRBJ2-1	CASRTGTGVYNEQFF	TGTGCCAGCAGGACCGGGACAGGGGTTTACAATGAGCAGTTCTTC
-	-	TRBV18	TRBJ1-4	CASSPGRGERNEKLFF	TGTGCCAGCTCACCGGGCAGGGGCGAAAGAAATGAAAAACTGTTTTTT
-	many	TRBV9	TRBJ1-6	CASSADTSGSPLHF	TGTGCCAGCAGCGCCGACACGAGTGGCTCACCCCTCCACTTT
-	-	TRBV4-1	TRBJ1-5	CASSGVSGSGNQPQHF	TGCGCCAGCAGCGGGGTATCGGGATCCGGCAATCAGCCCCAGCATTTT
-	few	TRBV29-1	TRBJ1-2	CSVEEWQHNYGYTF	TGCAGCGTTGAAGAGTGGCAGCATAACTATGGCTACACCTTC
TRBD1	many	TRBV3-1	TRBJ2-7	CASSQRQGALDEQYF	TGTGCCAGCAGCCAGAGACAGGGGGCGTTGGACGAGCAGTACTTC
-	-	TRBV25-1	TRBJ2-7	CASSEYGSSPNLF	TGTGCCAGCAGTGAATACGGCAGCTCGCCTAACCTCTTC
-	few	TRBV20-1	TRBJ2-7	CSARGRGRFYEQYF	TGCAGTGCTAGAGGACGGGGCAGATTCTACGAGCAGTACTTC
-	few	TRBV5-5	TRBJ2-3	CASSLEAGMVVDTQYF	TGTGCCAGCAGCTTGGAGGCAGGGATGGTGGTAGATACGCAGTATTTT
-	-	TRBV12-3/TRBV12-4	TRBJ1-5	CASSLWEDQPQHF	TGTGCCAGCAGTTTGTGGGAAGATCAGCCCCAGCATTTT
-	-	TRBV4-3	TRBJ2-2	CASSQALKLGAGELFF	TGCGCCAGCAGCCAAGCTCTAAAGTTGGGGGCTGGGGAGCTGTTTTTT
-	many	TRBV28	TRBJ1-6	CASSFPAGLKGALHF	TGTGCCAGCAGTTTCCCGGCCGGGCTCAAAGGGGCCCTCCACTTT
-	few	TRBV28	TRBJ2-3	CASSFLPISTDTQYF	TGTGCCAGCAGTTTTTTACCAATCAGCACAGATACGCAGTATTTT
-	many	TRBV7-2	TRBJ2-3	CASSLVGGRADTQYF	TGTGCCAGCAGCTTAGTAGGGGGACGGGCAGATACGCAGTATTTT
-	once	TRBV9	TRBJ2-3	CASSVAWDFTDTQYF	TGTGCCAGCAGCGTAGCCTGGGACTTCACAGATACGCAGTATTTT
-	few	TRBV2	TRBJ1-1	CATLRDMNTEAFF	TGTGCCACCCTTAGGGACATGAACACTGAAGCTTTCTTT
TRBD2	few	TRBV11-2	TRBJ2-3	CASSFGLAGATDTQYF	TGTGCCAGCAGCTTTGGACTAGCGGGAGCCACAGATACGCAGTATTTT
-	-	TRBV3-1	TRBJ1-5	CASSQVHSNQPQHF	TGTGCCAGCAGCCAAGTTCACAGTAATCAGCCCCAGCATTTT
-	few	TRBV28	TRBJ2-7	CASSSPHAKGTYEQYF	TGTGCCAGCAGTTCACCTCACGCGAAAGGAACCTACGAGCAGTACTTC
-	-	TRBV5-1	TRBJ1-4	CPSSLGGASFNEKLFF	TGCCCCAGCAGCCTGGGAGGGGCCTCTTTTAATGAAAAACTGTTTTTT
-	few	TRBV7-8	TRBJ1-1	CASSYDKNTEAFF	TGTGCCAGCAGCTACGACAAGAACACTGAAGCTTTCTTT
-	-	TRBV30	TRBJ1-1	CAWIRQVNTEAFF	TGTGCCTGGATTAGACAGGTGAACACTGAAGCTTTCTTT
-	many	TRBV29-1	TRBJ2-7	CSVEDWTYEQYF	TGCAGCGTTGAAGATTGGACCTACGAGCAGTACTTC
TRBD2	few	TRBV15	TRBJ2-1	CATSRDLAGGTYNEQFF	TGTGCCACCAGCAGAGATCTAGCGGGAGGTACCTACAATGAGCAGTTCTTC
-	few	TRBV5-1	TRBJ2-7	CASSLAYRGVSYEQYF	TGCGCCAGCAGCTTGGCCTACAGAGGGGTCTCCTACGAGCAGTACTTC
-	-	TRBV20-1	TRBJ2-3	CSAPTPSSSGGGTDTQYF	TGCAGTGCGCCGACCCCTAGCTCAAGCGGTGGAGGGACAGATACGCAGTATTTT